The present entry profiles one TCR beta chain with its context. Its antigen remains unknown. Trimming cost V 5 bases and J 1 base; bases outside gene matches: 7. Germline lookup yields CDR1 SGHDT and CDR2 YYEEEE. The CDR3 runs to 15 residues. The data stem from a study of cytomegalovirus exposure and HLA in healthy donors. Study-wide points: Most TCR sequences were seen very rarely across donors, but some public TCRs occurred in many.

The method was immunoSEQ multiplex PCR; TCRdb's version includes in-frame clones alone and lacks a portion of them. The table shows about 63,000 clones, with around 95% occurring only once. The chain recombines TRBV5-6 with TRBJ2-3; 7 bases match TRBD2. Sequences were obtained from PBMCs. This receptor was taken from a young woman in good health and CMV-seropositive. CDR3 residues: CASRERGEGTDTQYF. CDR3 DNA: TGTGCCAGCAGGGAACGGGGGGAGGGCACAGATACGCAGTATTTT.